A single sample gave rise to the 15 T cell receptor beta chains below, sequenced in a study of T-cell reconstitution after alpha-beta-depleted transplantation in children. Unique molecular identifiers were used in preparing the TCRbeta library. TCRdb reanalysed the PCR reads using MiXCR and keeps one entry per CDR3 protein. The sample consists of roughly 20,000 distinct CDR3 sequences, about a tenth of them appearing once. The sequencing here drew on PBMCs from the stem cell graft donor, taken from the stem cell graft. All receptors derive from a human donor who donated a stem cell graft to a child with chronic granulomatous disease.

This clonotype was seen ten or more times. V usage is TRBV5-5 and J usage is TRBJ1-6, with TRBD1 matching 7 bases. This CDR3 contains 13 residues. J was trimmed by 9 bases and V by 3 bases; bases with no gene match: 3. The germline gives CDR1 SGHKS, CDR2 YYEKEE (reference sequence). Here the CDR3 DNA reads TGTGCCAGCAGCTGGAGGACAGGTTCACCCCTCCACTTT. Translated, it gives CASSWRTGSPLHF.

This clonotype has at least ten counts. V is TRBV25-1 and J is TRBJ2-3; 10 bases map to TRBD2. V shed 4 bases, J shed 0 bases, and the junction held 4 bases outside the gene matches. Germline CDR1 MGHDK, CDR2 SYGVNS. This CDR3 region has 16 residues. The CDR3 reads CASSATSGASTDTQYF. CDR3 DNA: TGTGCCAGCAGTGCTACTAGCGGGGCTAGCACAGATACGCAGTATTTT.

This clonotype was recorded at least ten times. This rearrangement joins TRBV29-1 to TRBJ2-7; TRBD1 matches 7 bases. This CDR3 spans 13 amino acids. Germline V lookup: CDR1 SQVTM, CDR2 ANQGSEA. The trim removed 4 bases at V and 7 bases at J, leaving 10 bases unmatched. The CDR3 reads CSVATGAFREQYF. The CDR3 nucleotides are TGCAGCGTTGCCACAGGGGCCTTTAGGGAGCAGTACTTC.

This clonotype was recorded at least ten times. The CDR3 protein is CSARPAERYGYTF. DNA for the CDR3: TGCAGTGCTAGACCGGCCGAACGCTATGGCTACACCTTC. The gene calls are TRBV20-1 and TRBJ1-2; D gene ambiguous. V was clipped by 2 bases and J by 4 bases, with 11 bases between them. Per the germline V gene, CDR1 is DFQATT and CDR2 is SNEGSKA (reference sequence). CDR3 length equals 13 residues.

This clonotype was seen at least ten times. The V call is TRBV5-1, the J call TRBJ2-1; maybe TRBD1 (6 bases). CDR1 is SGHRS and CDR2 is YFSETQ in the germline V gene. Deletions cut 5 bases from V and 7 bases from J, with 10 bases between. The CDR3 is 12 amino acids. CDR3 residues: CASSNRDNEQFF. DNA of the CDR3: TGCGCCAGCAGTAACAGGGATAATGAGCAGTTCTTC. The full variable domain, with the rest looked up from reference TRBV5-1 and TRBJ2-1, is KAGVTQTPRYLIKTRGQQVTLSCSPISGHRSVSWYQQTPGQGLQFLFEYFSETQRNKGNFPGRFSGRQFSNSRSEMNVSTLELGDSALYLCASSNRDNEQFFGPGTRLTVL.

This clonotype appeared many times. The J gene is TRBJ2-2, the V gene TRBV9; possibly TRBD2 for D (6 bases). Germline values: CDR1 SGDLS, CDR2 YYNGEE. With 0 bases removed from V and 4 bases from J, the gap between germline ends came to 7 bases. The CDR3 is 14 amino acids. The CDR3 DNA reads as TGTGCCAGCAGCGTAGGGGGAGGCACCGGGGAGCTGTTTTTT. Encoded protein: CASSVGGGTGELFF.

At least ten counts were recorded for this clonotype. The J gene is TRBJ2-1, the V gene TRBV7-9, with 13 bases that match TRBD2. Germline V lookup: CDR1 SEHNR, CDR2 FQNEAQ (reference sequence). Trimming at V came to 4 bases and at J to 8 bases, leaving 8 bases not matched to a gene. The CDR3 consists of 16 residues. This CDR3 reads CASSSTRTSGRDEQFF. The CDR3 coding sequence is TGTGCCAGCAGCTCAACAAGGACTAGCGGGAGAGATGAGCAGTTCTTC.

In this sample, this clonotype turned up many times. This chain joins TRBV12-3 or TRBV12-4 and TRBJ2-6, with D maybe TRBD1 (5 bases). V dropped 5 bases and J dropped 3 bases, with 14 bases sitting between them. The CDR3 runs 16 residues. Here the CDR3 reads CASSVPNRSGANVLTF. Written as DNA, the CDR3 is TGTGCCAGCAGTGTTCCGAACAGGAGTGGGGCCAACGTCCTGACTTTC.

This clonotype was recorded at least ten times. The V and J genes are TRBV6-5 and TRBJ2-3; the match to TRBD1 covers 11 bases. Germline-derived CDR1 and CDR2 are MNHEY and SVGAGI. Trimming at V came to 0 bases and at J to 4 bases, leaving 0 bases not matched to a gene. The CDR3 contains 15 residues. CDR3 in amino acids: CASSYSGQGADTQYF. The DNA of the CDR3 is TGTGCCAGCAGTTACTCGGGACAGGGGGCAGATACGCAGTATTTT.

V and J are TRBV20-1 and TRBJ2-7; tentatively, D is TRBD1 (5 bases). The V gene's germline CDR1 is DFQATT and CDR2 SNEGSKA (reference sequence). V lost 6 bases, J lost 6 bases, and 12 bases lay in between. The CDR3 is made up of 11 amino acids. As DNA, the CDR3 is TGCAGTGCCAAGATAAGGGGCGAGCAGTACTTC. It translates to CSAKIRGEQYF.

This clonotype was found many times. The V and J genes are TRBV27 and TRBJ2-7; 10 bases map to TRBD2. The V gene end was trimmed by 5 bases and the J gene end by 0 bases; junction bases not matched to a gene: 16. Germline V gives CDR1 MNHEY, CDR2 SMNVEV (reference sequence). The CDR3 contains 19 residues. The CDR3 is CASSPLSVGTSESSYEQYF. In DNA form, the CDR3 reads TGTGCCAGCAGTCCACTGAGCGTCGGGACTAGCGAGAGCTCCTACGAGCAGTACTTC.

This clonotype has a count of ten or more. This rearrangement joins TRBV5-5 to TRBJ1-5, with unresolved D. Germline lookup yields CDR1 SGHKS and CDR2 YYEKEE (reference sequence). The CDR3 is made up of 15 amino acids. The V end lost 1 base, the J end lost 0 bases, and 8 bases lay between the germline ends. The CDR3 region is CASSLWTSSNQPQHF. For the CDR3, the DNA is TGTGCCAGCAGCTTGTGGACCAGTAGCAATCAGCCCCAGCATTTT.

This clonotype was seen repeatedly, ten times or more. This sequence joins TRBV11-2 and TRBJ1-6; 7 nucleotides line up with TRBD1. Looked up from germline, CDR1 is SGHAT and CDR2 is FQNNGV. There are 18 residues in the CDR3. J lost 0 bases, V lost 3 bases, and 8 bases had no gene match. As DNA, the CDR3 is TGTGCCAGCAGCTTTTTAGTGACAGGGAGCTCCTATAATTCACCCCTCCACTTT. Amino acids: CASSFLVTGSSYNSPLHF.

This clonotype was counted many times. The V and J genes are TRBV5-1 and TRBJ1-2; D is possibly TRBD1 (5 bases). Germline CDR1 is SGHRS and CDR2 is YFSETQ. CDR3 length: 14 amino acids. With 4 bases removed from V and 4 bases from J, the gap between germline ends came to 14 bases. CDR3 DNA: TGCGCCAGCAGCCCCATCACCGGGACCTATGGCTACACCTTC. Translating it yields CASSPITGTYGYTF. Drawing the rest from reference TRBV5-1 and TRBJ1-2, the complete variable domain is KAGVTQTPRYLIKTRGQQVTLSCSPISGHRSVSWYQQTPGQGLQFLFEYFSETQRNKGNFPGRFSGRQFSNSRSEMNVSTLELGDSALYLCASSPITGTYGYTFGSGTRLTVV.

This clonotype is judged medium-sized (0.01 to 0.1%). The chain carries TRBV10-3 and TRBJ2-3; D may be TRBD2 (5 bases). Germline V gives CDR1 ENHRY, CDR2 SYGVKD. The CDR3 has 12 residues. The V end lost 4 bases, the J end lost 5 bases, and 7 bases lay between the germline ends. The CDR3 protein is CAISAGIDTQYF. CDR3 nucleotide sequence: TGTGCCATCAGTGCGGGGATAGATACGCAGTATTTT.